This record concerns one TCR beta chain sequence. This entry comes from a study of technical replicates of blood from a few donors. Looked up from germline, CDR1 is SNHLY and CDR2 is FYNNEI. The length of the CDR3 is 18 residues. The junction had 13 bases not matched to a gene; V was cut back by 6 bases and J by 1 base. Assay: immunoSEQ multiplex PCR; the TCRdb copy retains only in-frame clones and omits some. The data show fewer than 15,000 clones, about four fifths seen once. The chain uses TRBV2 and TRBJ2-2; 8 bases agree with TRBD2. The sequence was obtained from a human donor in good health. Sequenced material: PBMCs. Here the CDR3 reads CASRRSWGSGRNTGELFF. CDR3 nucleotide sequence: TGTGCCAGCAGAAGAAGTTGGGGAAGCGGGAGGAACACCGGGGAGCTGTTTTTT. The full variable domain, in which reference TRBV2 and TRBJ2-2 provide the parts outside the CDR3, is EPEVTQTPSHQVTQMGQEVILRCVPISNHLYFYWYRQILGQKVEFLVSFYNNEISEKSEIFDDQFSVERPDGSNFTLKIRSTKLEDSAMYFCASRRSWGSGRNTGELFFGEGSRLTVL.